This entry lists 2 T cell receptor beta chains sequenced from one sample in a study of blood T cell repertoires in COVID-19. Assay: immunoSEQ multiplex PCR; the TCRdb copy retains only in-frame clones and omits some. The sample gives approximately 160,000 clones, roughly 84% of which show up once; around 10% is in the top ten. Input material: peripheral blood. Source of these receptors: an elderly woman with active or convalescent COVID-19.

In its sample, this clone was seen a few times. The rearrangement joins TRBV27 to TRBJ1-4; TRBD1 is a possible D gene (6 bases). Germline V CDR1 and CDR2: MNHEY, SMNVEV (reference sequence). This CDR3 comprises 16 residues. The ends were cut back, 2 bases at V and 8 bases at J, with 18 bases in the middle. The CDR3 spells CASSLGGQIGAEKLFF. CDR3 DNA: TGTGCCAGCAGTTTAGGTGGACAGATCGGGGCCGAAAAACTGTTTTTT.

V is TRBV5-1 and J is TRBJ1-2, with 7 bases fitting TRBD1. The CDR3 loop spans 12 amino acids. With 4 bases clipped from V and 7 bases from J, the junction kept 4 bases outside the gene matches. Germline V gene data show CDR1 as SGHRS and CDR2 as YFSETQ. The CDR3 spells CASSPDRVGYTF. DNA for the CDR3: TGCGCCAGCAGCCCAGACAGGGTTGGCTACACCTTC.